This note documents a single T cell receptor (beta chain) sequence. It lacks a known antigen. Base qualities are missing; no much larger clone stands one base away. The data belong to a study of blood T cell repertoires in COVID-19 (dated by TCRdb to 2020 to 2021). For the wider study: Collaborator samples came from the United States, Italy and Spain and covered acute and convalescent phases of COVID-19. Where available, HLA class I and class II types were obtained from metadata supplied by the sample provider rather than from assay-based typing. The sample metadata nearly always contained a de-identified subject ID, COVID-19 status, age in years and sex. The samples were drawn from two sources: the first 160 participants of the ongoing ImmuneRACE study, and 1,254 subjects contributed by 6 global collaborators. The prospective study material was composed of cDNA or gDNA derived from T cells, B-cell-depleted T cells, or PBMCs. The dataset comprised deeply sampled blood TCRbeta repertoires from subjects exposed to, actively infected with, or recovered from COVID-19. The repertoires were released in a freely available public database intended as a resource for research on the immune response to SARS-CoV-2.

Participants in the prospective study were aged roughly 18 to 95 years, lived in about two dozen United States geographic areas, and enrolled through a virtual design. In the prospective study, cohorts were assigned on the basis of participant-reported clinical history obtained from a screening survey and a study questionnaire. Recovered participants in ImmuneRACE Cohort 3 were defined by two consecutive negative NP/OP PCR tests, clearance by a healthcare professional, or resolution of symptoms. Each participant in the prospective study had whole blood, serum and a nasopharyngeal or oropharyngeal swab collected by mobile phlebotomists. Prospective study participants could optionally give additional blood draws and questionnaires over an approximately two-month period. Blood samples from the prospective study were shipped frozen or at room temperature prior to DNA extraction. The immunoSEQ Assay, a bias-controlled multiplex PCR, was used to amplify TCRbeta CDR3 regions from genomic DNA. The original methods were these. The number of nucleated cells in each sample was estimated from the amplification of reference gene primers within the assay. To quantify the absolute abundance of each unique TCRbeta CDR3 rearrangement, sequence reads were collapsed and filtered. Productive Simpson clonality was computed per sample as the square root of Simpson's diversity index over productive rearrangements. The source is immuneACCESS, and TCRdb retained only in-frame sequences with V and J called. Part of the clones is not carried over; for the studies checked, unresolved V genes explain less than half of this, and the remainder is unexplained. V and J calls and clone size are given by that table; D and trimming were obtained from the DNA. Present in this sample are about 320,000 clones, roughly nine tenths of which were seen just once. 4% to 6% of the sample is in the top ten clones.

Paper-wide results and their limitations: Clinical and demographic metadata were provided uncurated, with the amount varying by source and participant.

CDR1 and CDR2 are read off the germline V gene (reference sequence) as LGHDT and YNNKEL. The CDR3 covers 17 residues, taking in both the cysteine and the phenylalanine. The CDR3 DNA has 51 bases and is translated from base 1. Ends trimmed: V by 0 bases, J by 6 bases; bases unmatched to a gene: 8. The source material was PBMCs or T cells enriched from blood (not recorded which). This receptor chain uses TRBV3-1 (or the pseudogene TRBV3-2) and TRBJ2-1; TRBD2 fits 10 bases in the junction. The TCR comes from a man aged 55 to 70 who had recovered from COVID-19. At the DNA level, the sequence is TGTGCCAGCAGCCAAGATCGGTTAGCGGGAGGTGGCAATGAGCAGTTCTTC. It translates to CASSQDRLAGGGNEQFF.